This TCR beta chain is drawn from a study of cytomegalovirus exposure and HLA in healthy donors. Study details: Earlier results showed approximately 110 million unique TCR beta sequences derived from roughly 200 million T cells. The study's findings and limits: Across donors, most TCRs were seen rarely, yet some public ones were widespread. Reports described diagnosis of cytomegalovirus status by the classifier as highly specific and sensitive.

Concerning this clone itself: Its specificity is not known.

V lost 3 bases and J lost 9, with 18 bases in between. The length of the CDR3 is 15 residues. Researchers ran the PCR with 60 Vbeta and 13 Jbeta primers. Repertoires were generated with immunoSEQ multiplex PCR, while TCRdb's copy carries only in-frame clones and drops some. The repertoire includes about 280,000 clones, roughly 89% of them detected once, and 2% to 3% sits in the top ten. The receptor comes from a woman between 18 and 30 years old in good health and CMV-seronegative. The chain carries TRBV6-7 and TRBJ1-5, with TRBD1 as a possible D gene (5 bases). TRBV6-7 is recorded as an ORF, its role being uncertain. Sequencing was carried out using PBMCs. As DNA, the CDR3 is TGTGCCAGCAGTTATAGCGGGGCCCCTGTCTGGCCCCAGCATTTT. This codes for CASSYSGAPVWPQHF.